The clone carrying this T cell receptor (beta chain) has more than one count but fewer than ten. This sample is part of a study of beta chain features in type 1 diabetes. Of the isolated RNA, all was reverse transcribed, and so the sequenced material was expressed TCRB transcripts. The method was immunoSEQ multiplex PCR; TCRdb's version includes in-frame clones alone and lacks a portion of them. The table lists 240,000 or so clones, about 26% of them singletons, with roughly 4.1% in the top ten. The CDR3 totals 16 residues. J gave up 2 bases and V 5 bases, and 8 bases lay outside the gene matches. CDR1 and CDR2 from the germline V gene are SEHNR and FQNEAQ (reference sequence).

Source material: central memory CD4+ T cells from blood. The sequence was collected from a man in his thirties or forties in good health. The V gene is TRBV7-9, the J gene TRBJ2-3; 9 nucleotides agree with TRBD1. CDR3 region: CASSRGTGLFTDTQYF. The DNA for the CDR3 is TGTGCCAGCAGCCGCGGGACAGGGTTATTCACAGATACGCAGTATTTT.